This is a list of T cell receptor beta chains from one sample in a study of blood T cell repertoires in COVID-19. Here immunoSEQ multiplex PCR was the method, and the copy in TCRdb shows in-frame clones only, minus some. The sample includes 30,000 to 40,000 clones, approximately 88% of them seen just once. The specimen was peripheral blood. The source is a man aged 55 to 70 with active COVID-19. CDR3s leave out the opening cysteine and the closing phenylalanine or tryptophan. The order of the fields is V gene, J gene, CDR3 protein.

>TRBV6-2/TRBV6-3|TRBJ2-1
ASSPVRRSGVGNEQF
>TRBV28|TRBJ1-6
ASGGGPLSINSPLH
>TRBV27|TRBJ1-2
ASSLVGGQGYT
>TRBV11-2|TRBJ2-7
ASTGRGPTYEQY
>TRBV5-6|TRBJ2-7
ASSTRGSGSYEQY
>TRBV5-1|TRBJ1-1
ASSLSGTDEAF
>TRBV6-5|TRBJ2-1
ASSYSIGGEQF
>TRBV7-6|TRBJ2-3
ASSLTTTHSTDTQY
>TRBV19|TRBJ2-1
ASSLSGRTYNEQF
>TRBV5-4|TRBJ2-4
ASSPRREWAKNIQY
>TRBV29-1|TRBJ2-7
SAKAWDRGHYEQY
>TRBV11-2|TRBJ1-6
ASSSQDSPLH
>TRBV6-5|TRBJ1-6
ASRPGTINNSPLH
>TRBV3-1/TRBV3-2|TRBJ1-1
ASSLKGQGAEAF
>TRBV3-1/TRBV3-2|TRBJ2-7
ASSQNSGSVYEQY
>TRBV27|NA
ASSTTPRGPYEQY
>TRBV7-8|TRBJ1-5
ASSSIVNQPQH
>TRBV5-1|TRBJ2-1
ASSLGLAGDNEQF
>TRBV13|TRBJ2-7
ASSLTLRYEQY
>TRBV27|TRBJ1-4
ASSLQGSTNEKLF
>TRBV7-9|TRBJ2-3
ASSPGQGSTDTQY
>TRBV2|TRBJ1-1
ASRPRVEAF
>TRBV25-1|TRBJ2-7
ASSDLAGAGLSSYEQY
>TRBV5-1|TRBJ1-4
ASSLALARGEKLF
>TRBV18|TRBJ2-1
ASSPPLQARYNEQF
>TRBV11-2|TRBJ2-3
ASSFAGTSADTQY
>TRBV18|TRBJ2-3
ASSQAFGTDTQY
>TRBV5-1|TRBJ1-2
ASSFGQGAYGYT
>TRBV7-3|TRBJ2-1
ASSLRRQGNNEQF
>TRBV29-1|TRBJ2-4
SVSAKNIQY
>TRBV5-5|TRBJ2-7
ASSFPSGAYEQY
>TRBV7-9|TRBJ1-2
ASSPRGGYVYGYT
>TRBV18|TRBJ2-2
ASSPVLFGELF
>TRBV7-9|TRBJ1-5
ASSKTENQPQH
>TRBV12-5|TRBJ2-3
ASGNPDRIRTDTQY
>TRBV12-3/TRBV12-4|TRBJ2-7
ASSPRSYEQY
>TRBV3-1/TRBV3-2|TRBJ1-5
ASSQDLRNQPQH
>TRBV15|TRBJ1-2
ATSRDIAGYT
>TRBV10-3|TRBJ1-1
AINKGQGDTEAF
>TRBV28|TRBJ2-1
ASSLISRRSKSPEQF
>TRBV28|TRBJ2-1
ASSLTTSGSHNEQF
>TRBV7-9|TRBJ2-1
ASSLGTSGIGIYNEQF